This T cell receptor (beta chain) was profiled in a study of breast tumors, draining lymph nodes, adjacent tissues. Breast cancer patients provided tissue from their axillary draining lymph nodes. TCRdb re-analysed the multiplex PCR reads in MiXCR, keeping a single row per CDR3 protein. The sample lists 190,000 or so distinct CDR3 sequences; approximately 33% were seen once. There are many counts of this clonotype. Its target is not known. This CDR3 is 14 amino acids long. Looked up from germline, CDR1 is MRHNA and CDR2 is SNTAGT. V gave up 8 bases and J gave up 4 bases, with 15 bases separating them. General study findings and limits: Tumor TCR diversity was below lymph nodes but above nontumor tissue.

This clonotype originated in a female donor with breast cancer. Some clones in this sample may be carry-over from other donors' samples. Input material: axillary lymph node tissue. The chain employs TRBV6-4 and TRBJ1-5; D might be TRBD1 (6 bases). The CDR3 DNA sequence: TGTGCCAGCCTTCCCTCCGGACAGAATCAGCCCCAGCATTTT. It encodes CASLPSGQNQPQHF.